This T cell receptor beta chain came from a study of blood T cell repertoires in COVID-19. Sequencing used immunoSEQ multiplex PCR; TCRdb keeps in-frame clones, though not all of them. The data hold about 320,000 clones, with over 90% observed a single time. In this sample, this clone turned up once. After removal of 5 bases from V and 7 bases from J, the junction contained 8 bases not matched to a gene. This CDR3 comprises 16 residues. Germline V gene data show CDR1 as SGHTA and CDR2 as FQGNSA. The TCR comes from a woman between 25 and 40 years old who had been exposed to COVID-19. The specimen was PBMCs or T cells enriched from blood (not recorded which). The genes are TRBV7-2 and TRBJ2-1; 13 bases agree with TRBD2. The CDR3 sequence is CASSPTRLAGGNEQFF. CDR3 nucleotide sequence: TGTGCCAGCAGCCCAACCAGACTAGCGGGGGGTAATGAGCAGTTCTTC.